The present T cell receptor beta chain was sequenced within a study of T-cell reconstitution after alpha-beta-depleted transplantation in children. Study outcomes and limitations: Counts and diversity of T cells one year after transplant came mostly from newly produced T cells. After transplant, high TCRbeta diversity at day 60 in some patients arose from surviving recipient T cells and thymic progenitors. By about two months after transplant, alpha-beta T cells reportedly arose from several hundred graft clones that had expanded.

This clonotype was recorded a few times. What it binds is unknown. The CDR3 is made up of 18 amino acids. Germline lookup yields CDR1 SGHAT and CDR2 FQNNGV. The V gene end was trimmed by 2 bases and the J gene end by 1 base; junction bases not matched to a gene: 13. Researchers prepared the TCRbeta library using unique molecular identifiers, the study reports. Using its own MiXCR run on the PCR reads, TCRdb lists one record per CDR3 protein. This table has about 1,000,000 distinct CDR3 sequences, roughly 31% appearing once. The chain couples TRBV11-2 to TRBJ2-5; the match to TRBD2 covers 7 bases. The material was PBMCs, mostly from graft donor cells, obtained 360 days after TCRalphabeta/CD19-depleted stem cell transplant. The clonotype was recovered from a boy in the first two years of life who had a stem cell transplant for SCID, so the T cells may come from the graft donor. CDR3 residues: CASSLRPTVGGGQETQYF. In nucleotides, the CDR3 is TGTGCCAGCAGCTTAAGGCCCACCGTTGGCGGGGGCCAAGAGACCCAGTACTTC.